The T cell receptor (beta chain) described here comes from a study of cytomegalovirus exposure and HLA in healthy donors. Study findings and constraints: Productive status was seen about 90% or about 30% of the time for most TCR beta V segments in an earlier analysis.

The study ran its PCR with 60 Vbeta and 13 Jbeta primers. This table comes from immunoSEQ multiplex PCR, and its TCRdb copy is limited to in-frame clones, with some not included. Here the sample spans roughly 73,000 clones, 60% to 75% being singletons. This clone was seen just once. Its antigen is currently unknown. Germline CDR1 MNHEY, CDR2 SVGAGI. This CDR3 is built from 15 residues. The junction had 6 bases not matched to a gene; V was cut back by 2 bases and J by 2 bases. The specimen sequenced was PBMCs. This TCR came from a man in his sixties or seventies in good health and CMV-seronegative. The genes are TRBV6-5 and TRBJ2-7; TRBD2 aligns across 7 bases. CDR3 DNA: TGTGCCAGCAGTTACACACTAGCGTTAGCCTACGAGCAGTACTTC. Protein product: CASSYTLALAYEQYF.